The rows below give T cell receptor beta chains drawn from one sample of a study of PD-1 blockade in classical Hodgkin lymphoma. Method: immunoSEQ multiplex PCR; TCRdb's copy keeps in-frame clones and lacks some. The sample records tens of thousands of clones, approximately 81% being singletons. The sequencing here drew on peripheral blood mononuclear cells (PBMCs), taken before the second cycle of nivolumab. The receptors were gathered from a human donor with classical Hodgkin lymphoma. Both conserved end residues are part of each CDR3. The D gene is left open where the match is weak. Clone sizes are given selectively: once, few, many, or a class where the clone is expanded.

V gene	D gene	clone size	J gene	CDR3 DNA	CDR3 protein
TRBV28	TRBD1	.	TRBJ2-7	TGTGCCAGCAGTTTACCCCAGGGGGCATACGAGCAGTACTTC	CASSLPQGAYEQYF
TRBV4-3	.	.	TRBJ1-3	TGCGCCAGCAGCCAAGAAACCGGGGGGACTGGAAACACCATATATTTT	CASSQETGGTGNTIYF
TRBV5-8	TRBD1	.	TRBJ2-6	TGTGCCAGCAGCGCCGGGACAGATCACTCTGGGGCCAACGTCCTGACTTTC	CASSAGTDHSGANVLTF
TRBV21-1	.	.	TRBJ1-5	TGTGCCAGCAGCAAAGAGGACAGGGCGAGCAATCAGCCCCAGCATTTT	CASSKEDRASNQPQHF
TRBV28	.	.	TRBJ1-3	TGTGCCAGCAGTTTAATAGCACAGGCTGGAAACACCATATATTTT	CASSLIAQAGNTIYF
TRBV9	TRBD1	.	TRBJ1-4	TGTGCCAGCAGCGTAGGAGTCGGGGGGACAGGCTCCGAAAAACTGTTTTTT	CASSVGVGGTGSEKLFF
TRBV11-2	.	few	TRBJ1-4	TGTGCCAGCAGCACTCGAAACAGCCATAATGAAAAACTGTTTTTT	CASSTRNSHNEKLFF
TRBV2	.	.	TRBJ2-5	TGTGCCAGCCGGAGGGGGACACAGGAGGAGACCCAGTACTTC	CASRRGTQEETQYF
TRBV10-3	.	.	TRBJ2-1	TGTGCCATCAGTGAGTCGATAGGGGACTCGGGGAATGAGCAGTTCTTC	CAISESIGDSGNEQFF
TRBV7-2	TRBD1	once	TRBJ2-5	TGTGCCAGCAGCTTAAACAGGGGACAAGAGACCCAGTACTTC	CASSLNRGQETQYF
TRBV5-6	.	.	TRBJ2-1	TGTGCCAGCGAGCGGGACAGGACTTACAATGAGCAGTTCTTC	CASERDRTYNEQFF
TRBV4-2	TRBD1	.	TRBJ1-2	TGTGCCAGCAGCCAAGGGGACAGGGTGGCCTATGGCTACACCTTC	CASSQGDRVAYGYTF
TRBV19	.	.	TRBJ1-4	TGTGCCAGTAGCAAATCCGGGACCCCGAATGAAAAACTGTTTTTT	CASSKSGTPNEKLFF
TRBV2	.	.	TRBJ1-1	TGTGCCAGCAGCCACCATCGGGGGGGTATGAACACTGAAGCTTTCTTT	CASSHHRGGMNTEAFF
TRBV19	TRBD1	.	TRBJ1-1	TGTGCCAGTAGACAGGGGGGGCTCACTGAAGCTTTCTTT	CASRQGGLTEAFF
TRBV5-1	.	.	TRBJ1-5	TGCGCCAGCAGCTTGGGATCAGGGGGCAATCAGCCCCAGCATTTT	CASSLGSGGNQPQHF
TRBV6-6	.	.	TRBJ1-1	TGTGCCAGCAGAAAGAATATGGCGAGCACTGAAGCTTTCTTT	CASRKNMASTEAFF
TRBV6-1	.	.	TRBJ2-5	TGTGCCAGCAGTGAACAGCCCTCAGCCAGGGAGACCCAGTACTTC	CASSEQPSARETQYF
TRBV4-2	TRBD2	few	TRBJ2-3	TGTGCCAGCAGCCAAGAGCGGGGGATAACAGATACGCAGTATTTT	CASSQERGITDTQYF
TRBV4-1	TRBD1	.	TRBJ2-7	TGCGCCAGCAGCCAGGGGATGGGTCGGACAGGGATGATACCCGTGCCCTACGAGCAGTACTTC	CASSQGMGRTGMIPVPYEQYF
TRBV4-3	.	.	TRBJ1-5	TGCGCCAGCAGCCAAGAAACCCAGGGTATTCAGCCCCAGCATTTT	CASSQETQGIQPQHF
TRBV5-3	.	.	TRBJ2-2	TGTGCCAGAAGCTTGGCTCGGGTCAGACCTACTTCGAACACCGGGGAGCTGTTTTTT	CARSLARVRPTSNTGELFF
TRBV7-9	.	.	TRBJ2-2	TGTGCCAGCAGCTTAGCGGGGACCACCGGGGAGCTGTTTTTT	CASSLAGTTGELFF
TRBV5-6	TRBD1	.	TRBJ1-2	TGTGCCAGCAGCTTGGGGACAGGGGGCCGCTATGGCTACACCTTC	CASSLGTGGRYGYTF
TRBV6-5	.	few	TRBJ2-5	TGTGCCAGCAGTCAGGCCGGGACTGGAAAAGAGACCCAGTACTTC	CASSQAGTGKETQYF
TRBV6-1	.	.	TRBJ1-5	TGTGCCAGCAGGGACTACCTCGGCAGCAATCAGCCCCAGCATTTT	CASRDYLGSNQPQHF
TRBV4-1	.	.	TRBJ1-4	TGCGCCAGCAGCTACAGGGTGTCTAATGAAAAACTGTTTTTT	CASSYRVSNEKLFF
TRBV30	.	.	TRBJ1-5	TGTGCCTGGAGTGTCGGCAGTCAGCCCCAGCATTTT	CAWSVGSQPQHF
TRBV18	TRBD1	.	TRBJ1-6	TGTGCCAGCTCACCACCGAGGGACAGGGGACCTTCACCCCTCCACTTT	CASSPPRDRGPSPLHF
TRBV6-5	TRBD2	few	TRBJ2-3	TGTGCCAGCAGTGCGGGACTAGCGGGGGGGGATACGCAGTATTTT	CASSAGLAGGDTQYF
TRBV28	.	.	TRBJ2-3	TGTGCCAGCAGTCGGGCGCCGAGCACAGATACGCAGTATTTT	CASSRAPSTDTQYF
TRBV4-3	TRBD1	.	TRBJ2-2	TGCGCCAGCAGCCAAGATATAAGGGGACAGTACAACACCGGGGAGCTGTTTTTT	CASSQDIRGQYNTGELFF
TRBV5-1	.	.	TRBJ1-3	TGCGCCAGCAGCTTTTGGAGCTCTGGAAACACCATATATTTT	CASSFWSSGNTIYF
TRBV19	TRBD1	.	TRBJ1-2	TGTGCCAGTGGTGACAGGGACTATGGCTACACCTTC	CASGDRDYGYTF
TRBV4-1	.	.	TRBJ2-7	TGCGCCAGCAGCCATACTATAGGACTCTATTACGAGCAGTACTTC	CASSHTIGLYYEQYF
TRBV6-5	TRBD1	once	TRBJ1-1	TGTGCCAGCAGGTCAGGGGGCGTAGGGGTCACTGAAGCTTTCTTT	CASRSGGVGVTEAFF
TRBV7-3	TRBD1	.	TRBJ1-2	TGTGCCAGCAGCGCAGGGGGCGCGGATGGCTACACCTTC	CASSAGGADGYTF
TRBV12-5	.	.	TRBJ2-5	TGTGCTAGTGGGCCGGAGGGAGGTTGGGAGACCCAGTACTTC	CASGPEGGWETQYF
TRBV6-5	TRBD2	.	TRBJ2-2	TGTGCCAGCAGTCGTCGACGGGGGGCCGGGGAGCTGTTTTTT	CASSRRRGAGELFF
TRBV7-9	TRBD1	.	TRBJ2-3	TGTGCCAGCAGCCTCCAGGGGGATGGCACAGATACGCAGTATTTT	CASSLQGDGTDTQYF
TRBV7-2	.	.	TRBJ1-4	TGTGCCAGCAGCTTAGAGGGGCAGGGTATACTCGAAAAACTGTTTTTT	CASSLEGQGILEKLFF
TRBV11-3	TRBD1	.	TRBJ2-1	TGTGCCAGCAGCTCCGCCGGGACAGGGGGACAGTTCTTC	CASSSAGTGGQFF
TRBV5-1	TRBD1	.	TRBJ1-1	TGCGCCAGCAGCTTGGAGGGACAGGGGGCAGTGAACACTGAAGCTTTCTTT	CASSLEGQGAVNTEAFF
TRBV14	TRBD1	.	TRBJ2-5	TGTGCCAGCAGCCAGAAGACAGGGCCCCAAGAGACCCAGTACTTC	CASSQKTGPQETQYF
TRBV7-9	TRBD1	once	TRBJ1-2	TGTGCCAGCAGCTTATCAGCTCCGGGACAGGGGGCTCGATATGGCTACACCTTC	CASSLSAPGQGARYGYTF